The rows below give T cell receptor beta chains drawn from one sample of a study of cytomegalovirus exposure and HLA in healthy donors. Profiling relied on immunoSEQ multiplex PCR, and the TCRdb table lists in-frame clones only, not all of them. This repertoire shows about 180,000 clones, around 80% found once; its top ten account for more than 1.5%. The sample was PBMCs. These receptors were obtained from a man in his forties in good health and CMV-seronegative. The CDR3 runs from the conserved cysteine through the conserved F or W. D genes are given only for firm matches. Size is omitted from some rows. Given values are once, few, many or a class for expanded clones.

v_gene	d_gene	j_gene	len	abundance	CDR3aa	CDR3nt
TRBV9	TRBD1	TRBJ1-1	16	-	CASSITQTGLNTEAFF	TGTGCCAGCAGCATAACACAGACAGGGTTGAACACTGAAGCTTTCTTT
TRBV19	-	TRBJ2-5	13	-	CASTVRGEKTQYF	TGTGCCAGTACAGTTCGGGGAGAGAAGACCCAGTACTTC
TRBV10-3	TRBD1	TRBJ2-1	16	-	CAISESGRGRGNEQFF	TGTGCCATCAGTGAGTCAGGCAGGGGGCGCGGGAATGAGCAGTTCTTC
TRBV5-1	TRBD2	TRBJ2-2	19	-	CASSWPRGLAGGNTGELFF	TGCGCCAGCAGCTGGCCCCGGGGACTAGCGGGCGGGAACACCGGGGAGCTGTTTTTT
TRBV30	TRBD1	TRBJ2-2	15	-	CAWSGTDRGTGELFF	TGTGCCTGGAGTGGAACGGACAGGGGAACCGGGGAGCTGTTTTTT
TRBV4-3	-	TRBJ2-6	15	-	CASSQDSSGANVLTF	TGCGCCAGCAGCCAAGACAGCTCTGGGGCCAACGTCCTGACTTTC
TRBV10-1	-	TRBJ2-7	14	-	CASSGGADPYEQYF	TGCGCCAGCAGTGGTGGGGCAGATCCCTACGAGCAGTACTTC
TRBV5-8	TRBD2	TRBJ2-1	15	-	CASSGGTSGRGGQFF	TGTGCCAGCAGCGGCGGGACTAGCGGGCGGGGGGGGCAGTTCTTC
TRBV9	-	TRBJ1-2	15	-	CASSVATGGLRGYTF	TGTGCCAGCAGCGTAGCTACCGGCGGATTAAGGGGCTACACCTTC
TRBV2	TRBD1	TRBJ1-2	14	-	CASLRQGWAYGYTF	TGTGCCAGTCTTAGACAGGGATGGGCTTATGGCTACACCTTC
TRBV2	TRBD1	TRBJ2-5	14	-	CASSEAGRGETQYF	TGTGCCAGCAGTGAAGCTGGCAGGGGGGAGACCCAGTACTTC
TRBV19	-	TRBJ2-7	16	-	CASSIDSAGTPYEQYF	TGTGCCAGTAGTATAGATTCCGCGGGGACGCCCTACGAGCAGTACTTC
TRBV7-8	-	TRBJ1-5	15	-	CASSLQLGQGQPQHF	TGTGCCAGCAGCTTACAGCTGGGGCAAGGTCAGCCCCAGCATTTT
TRBV11-3	-	TRBJ1-5	14	-	CASSLAGSNQPQHF	TGTGCCAGCAGCTTAGCAGGGAGCAATCAGCCCCAGCATTTT
TRBV15	TRBD2	TRBJ2-1	16	-	CATSDQGLAGYNEQFF	TGTGCCACCAGCGACCAAGGACTAGCGGGATACAATGAGCAGTTCTTC
TRBV7-6	-	TRBJ1-3	16	-	CASSLAAVPSGNTIYF	TGTGCCAGCAGCTTAGCCGCGGTCCCCTCTGGAAACACCATATATTTT
TRBV19	-	TRBJ1-5	15	-	CASSIGGGSNQPQHF	TGTGCCAGTAGTATCGGGGGGGGAAGCAATCAGCCCCAGCATTTT
TRBV5-1	TRBD1	TRBJ2-3	16	-	CASSPGQGATLDTQYF	TGCGCCAGCAGCCCCGGACAGGGGGCAACTTTAGATACGCAGTATTTT
TRBV11-3	TRBD1	TRBJ1-1	14	-	CASSLTGVVTEAFF	TGTGCCAGCAGCCTCACAGGGGTAGTCACTGAAGCTTTCTTT
TRBV9	-	TRBJ1-1	15	-	CASSVVDSMNTEAFF	TGTGCCAGCAGCGTAGTGGACAGCATGAACACTGAAGCTTTCTTT
TRBV2	-	TRBJ1-2	13	few	CASSDMGRWEYTF	TGTGCCAGCAGTGACATGGGGAGGTGGGAGTACACCTTC
TRBV19	TRBD1	TRBJ1-6	17	once	CASSIRSGGSYNSPLHF	TGTGCCAGTAGTATACGCTCAGGGGGCTCCTATAATTCACCCCTCCACTTT
TRBV4-3	-	TRBJ2-6	18	-	CASSQDYPVATGANVLTF	TGCGCCAGCAGCCAAGATTATCCAGTGGCCACAGGGGCCAACGTCCTGACTTTC